Listed below are T cell receptor beta chains from one sample, sequenced in a study of blood T cell repertoires in COVID-19. The table came from immunoSEQ multiplex PCR; TCRdb's copy has only in-frame clones and leaves some out. The sample lists under 300,000 clones, roughly 89% occurring once. Sequencing was done on a sample of peripheral blood. These receptors were obtained from a woman in her sixties with COVID-19, enrolled during active disease. CDR3s include the opening cysteine and the closing phenylalanine or tryptophan. A D gene is named only where the DNA matches it firmly. The listing skips clone size in some rows; elsewhere it reads once, few, many or a size class.

v_call	d_call	j_call	clone_size	cdr3_aa	cdr3_nt
TRBV3-1/TRBV3-2	TRBD1	TRBJ2-2	NA	CASSQADRGRTPGELFF	TGTGCCAGCAGCCAGGCAGACAGGGGGCGAACCCCCGGGGAGCTGTTTTTT
TRBV19	TRBD1	TRBJ1-1	NA	CASSDPGQGLNTEAFF	TGTGCCAGTAGTGATCCGGGACAGGGATTGAACACTGAAGCTTTCTTT
TRBV7-9	NA	TRBJ2-7	few	CASSLLGRTYEQYF	TGTGCCAGCAGCTTATTGGGCAGAACCTACGAGCAGTACTTC
TRBV12-5	TRBD1	TRBJ1-1	NA	CASGLYRGIGTEAFF	TGTGCTAGTGGTTTGTACAGGGGCATAGGCACTGAAGCTTTCTTT
TRBV5-4	NA	TRBJ2-7	few	CASSLDGIYEQYF	TGTGCCAGCAGCTTGGACGGGATCTACGAGCAGTACTTC
TRBV12-3/TRBV12-4	TRBD1	TRBJ1-1	NA	CASSDRGNTEAFF	TGTGCCAGCAGCGACAGGGGGAACACTGAAGCTTTCTTT
TRBV4-2	NA	TRBJ1-1	NA	CASSQGRQAEAFF	TGTGCCAGCAGCCAAGGTAGACAGGCGGAAGCTTTCTTT
TRBV5-1	NA	TRBJ1-2	NA	CASSLAGLSGYTF	TGCGCCAGCAGCTTGGCAGGGCTTAGTGGCTACACCTTC
TRBV19	NA	TRBJ1-4	NA	CASSPSSEKLFF	TGTGCCAGTAGTCCGTCGAGCGAAAAACTGTTTTTT
TRBV5-4	NA	TRBJ1-4	NA	CASSSRQEVDEKLFF	TGTGCCAGCAGCTCTAGACAGGAGGTGGACGAAAAACTGTTTTTT
TRBV18	NA	TRBJ1-5	NA	CASSPQRGSRNQPQHF	TGTGCCAGCTCACCACAGCGGGGATCGCGCAATCAGCCCCAGCATTTT
TRBV7-2	NA	TRBJ2-3	NA	CASSLAGGKLDTQYF	TGTGCCAGCAGCTTAGCTGGGGGGAAGTTGGATACGCAGTATTTT
TRBV9	NA	TRBJ1-3	many	CASSASPGGRRRGNTIYF	TGTGCCAGCAGCGCCTCCCCCGGCGGGAGAAGAAGGGGAAACACCATATATTTT
TRBV18	NA	TRBJ1-1	NA	CASSPRGANTEAFF	TGTGCCAGCTCACCGCGGGGGGCGAACACTGAAGCTTTCTTT
TRBV11-2	NA	TRBJ2-2	NA	CASSVTKLGSRDTGELFF	TGTGCCAGCAGCGTGACGAAATTAGGTAGCCGGGACACCGGGGAGCTGTTTTTT
TRBV5-4	TRBD1	TRBJ1-2	NA	CASSHTGGNGYTF	TGTGCCAGCAGCCACACAGGGGGGAACGGCTACACCTTC